This passage covers 3 T cell receptor beta chains from one sample sequenced in a study of shared clonotypes between healthy human individuals. Using immunoSEQ multiplex PCR, the repertoire was profiled, and TCRdb retains in-frame clones only, with some absent. The sample contains millions of clones, about 95% of which appear only once. The sequenced sample was naive CD4+ T cells sorted from blood. Subset described: CD45RA+ positively selected. Receptor source: a man between 18 and 29 years old in good health.

A word on this clone: Other DNA sequences within the sample encode an identical CDR3. The chain carries TRBV2 and TRBJ2-7, with D perhaps matching TRBD2 (5 bases). The CDR3 contains 14 residues. Trimming pared 2 bases from V and 3 bases from J, leaving 11 bases between. The germline V gene has CDR1 SNHLY and CDR2 FYNNEI. As DNA, the CDR3 is TGTGCCAGCAGTGAAAGGACTGGCGGCTACGAGCAGTACTTC. Its protein is CASSERTGGYEQYF.

V usage is TRBV14 and J usage is TRBJ2-7; D is perhaps TRBD1 (6 bases). Per the germline V gene, CDR1 is SGHDN and CDR2 is FVKESK. CDR3 size: 14 residues. Trimming removed 4 bases at V and 0 bases at J, with 10 bases between. The DNA for the CDR3 is TGTGCCAGCAGCCGAAGGACAGCCTCCTACGAGCAGTACTTC. Encoded protein: CASSRRTASYEQYF. The variable domain in full, with the rest retrieved from reference TRBV14 and TRBJ2-7, is EAGVTQFPSHSVIEKGQTVTLRCDPISGHDNLYWYRRVMGKEIKFLLHFVKESKQDESGMPNNRFLAERTGGTYSTLKVQPAELEDSGVYFCASSRRTASYEQYFGPGTRLTVT.

The rearrangement links TRBV7-8 to TRBJ2-7, with 9 bases fitting TRBD2. CDR1 and CDR2 from the germline V gene are SGHVS and FQNEAQ. V was pared by 1 base and J by 3 bases, with 16 bases of the junction left unmatched. The CDR3 covers 19 residues. Here the CDR3 reads CASSLVFDWQTSGVYEQYF. For the CDR3, the DNA is TGTGCCAGCAGCTTAGTTTTTGATTGGCAGACTAGCGGAGTCTACGAGCAGTACTTC.